The rows below give T cell receptor beta chains drawn from one sample of a study of blood T cell repertoires in COVID-19. Libraries were prepared by immunoSEQ multiplex PCR; TCRdb keeps only in-frame clonotypes and omits some of them. The sample records more than 150,000 clones, around 82% being singletons. What was sequenced was PBMCs or T cells enriched from blood (not recorded which). The source is a man aged 40-55 years who had recovered from COVID-19. The CDR3 runs from the conserved cysteine through the conserved F or W. The D gene is left open where the match is weak. Size is stated for part of the rows, as once, few or many counts, or as a class when the clone is expanded.

TGTGCCATCAGTGACCTGTATGAGCAGTTCTTC	CAISDLYEQFF	TRBJ2-1	TRBV10-3	NA	NA
TGTGCCAGCAGCCAGGGACTAGCGGGATATGAGCAGTTCTTC	CASSQGLAGYEQFF	TRBJ2-1	TRBV7-9	NA	TRBD2
TGTGCCAGCAGCTTGAACGGACAGGGTCGAGCCTACGAGCAGTACTTC	CASSLNGQGRAYEQYF	TRBJ2-7	TRBV5-4	once	TRBD1
TGTGCCAGCAGCGTAGACGGGACTAGCGAACTCCTCGTATACAATGAGCAGTTCTTC	CASSVDGTSELLVYNEQFF	TRBJ2-1	TRBV9	NA	TRBD2
TGCGCCAGCAGCTTAACGGCGGGAGTGGGCAATGAGCAGTTCTTC	CASSLTAGVGNEQFF	TRBJ2-1	TRBV5-1	NA	TRBD2
TGCGCCAGCAGCCAAGGCCTAGCGGGAGTCAGCTCCTACGAGCAGTACTTC	CASSQGLAGVSSYEQYF	TRBJ2-7	TRBV4-3	NA	TRBD2
TGTGCCAGCAGCCTTACTTCTAGCGGGGAGGTCGATGAGCAGTTCTTC	CASSLTSSGEVDEQFF	TRBJ2-1	TRBV7-3	NA	TRBD2
TGTGCCAGCAGCGGGCCGGCAGGGGATAATTCACCCCTCCACTTT	CASSGPAGDNSPLHF	TRBJ1-6	TRBV9	NA	NA
TGCGCCAGTCACAGCGGGACCTCGAACACCGGGGAGCTGTTTTTT	CASHSGTSNTGELFF	TRBJ2-2	TRBV5-1	NA	TRBD2
TGTGCCAGCTCACCACCGAGTCTGGCAGGGGGCGTCACCGGGGAGCTGTTTTTT	CASSPPSLAGGVTGELFF	TRBJ2-2	TRBV18	NA	TRBD1
TGTGCCTGGAGTGTACATCAGGGGATGAACACTGAAGCTTTCTTT	CAWSVHQGMNTEAFF	TRBJ1-1	TRBV30	NA	NA
TGTGCCACCAGTGACGGACTAGCGGGAGTAGACGATGAGCAGTTCTTC	CATSDGLAGVDDEQFF	TRBJ2-1	TRBV24-1	once	TRBD2
TGTGCCAGCAGAAAAACAGGGGTCTACACCTTC	CASRKTGVYTF	TRBJ1-2	TRBV6-5	NA	TRBD1
TGCGCCACCTCGGGCGGGGGGTTCTATGGCTACACCTTC	CATSGGGFYGYTF	TRBJ1-2	TRBV5-1	NA	NA
TGTGCCACCAGTGGTGGCCCTGGGACAGGGGGATCATATAGCAATCAGCCCCAGCATTTT	CATSGGPGTGGSYSNQPQHF	TRBJ1-5	TRBV24-1	NA	TRBD1
TGTGCCAGCTCACCACCGGGAACTAGCGCCAATGAGCAGTTCTTC	CASSPPGTSANEQFF	TRBJ2-1	TRBV18	NA	TRBD2
TGTGCCAGCAGCTTCAATAAGGGGGACGGGGCCTATGAGCAGTTCTTC	CASSFNKGDGAYEQFF	TRBJ2-1	TRBV7-6	NA	NA
TGTGCCAGCAGCAACAGGTTCGGGGGTTTGAACACTGAAGCTTTCTTT	CASSNRFGGLNTEAFF	TRBJ1-1	TRBV6-2/TRBV6-3	many	NA
TGTGCCAGCAGCTCCCTTTTGGGACAGGGGGACACTGAAGCTTTCTTT	CASSSLLGQGDTEAFF	TRBJ1-1	TRBV11-1	NA	TRBD1
TGTGCCAGCAGCGTAGCTGGGGCCTATGGCTACACCTTC	CASSVAGAYGYTF	TRBJ1-2	TRBV9	NA	NA
TGTGCCGTAGGCTTCACGGGGGGTTTAAATGAGCAGTTCTTC	CAVGFTGGLNEQFF	TRBJ2-1	TRBV19	NA	TRBD2
TGTGCCAGTAGTATCGATCGGACAGTGAACACTGAAGCTTTCTTT	CASSIDRTVNTEAFF	TRBJ1-1	TRBV19	NA	NA
TGTGCCAGCAGCGTTACTAGCGCCCAAGAGCAGTTCTTC	CASSVTSAQEQFF	TRBJ2-1	TRBV9	many	TRBD2
TGTGCCAGCAGCTCGACTAGCGGGAGGCCTCAAGAGACCCAGTACTTC	CASSSTSGRPQETQYF	TRBJ2-5	TRBV7-9	NA	TRBD2
TGTGCCAGCAGTTTCGGAGGTTTCTATGGCTACACCTTC	CASSFGGFYGYTF	TRBJ1-2	TRBV27	once	NA
TGTGCCAGCAGCCAAGAGGGACTAGCGGCACAAGAGACCCAGTACTTC	CASSQEGLAAQETQYF	TRBJ2-5	TRBV3-1/TRBV3-2	NA	TRBD2
TGTGCCAGCAGCTTTGACTCGCGGAACACTGAAGCTTTCTTT	CASSFDSRNTEAFF	TRBJ1-1	TRBV7-9	NA	NA
TGCAGCGGCCGCCGGGATTCGAACACCGGGGAGCTGTTTTTT	CSGRRDSNTGELFF	TRBJ2-2	TRBV29-1	NA	NA
TGTGCCAGTTCCCGGGATCGAGACTCTGGAAACACCATATATTTT	CASSRDRDSGNTIYF	TRBJ1-3	TRBV19	NA	NA
TGTGCCAGCAGCTTAACGTTCGCGGGAGAGTACAATGAGCAGTTCTTC	CASSLTFAGEYNEQFF	TRBJ2-1	TRBV7-3	NA	TRBD2
TGTGCCAGCACCCTGGACTACCCGCAAGAGACCCAGTACTTC	CASTLDYPQETQYF	TRBJ2-5	TRBV7-2	NA	NA
TGTGCCAGCAGTTTCCGACAGGGGGCTGAAGCTTTCTTT	CASSFRQGAEAFF	TRBJ1-1	TRBV12-3/TRBV12-4	NA	TRBD1
TGTGCCAGCAGCCCCCTCGGGTACGAGCAGTACTTC	CASSPLGYEQYF	TRBJ2-7	TRBV12-3/TRBV12-4	NA	NA
TGTGCCAGCAGTGAAACTTTATACAGGGGGTATAACACAGATACGCAGTATTTT	CASSETLYRGYNTDTQYF	TRBJ2-3	TRBV2	NA	TRBD1
TGTGCCAGCAGCGTAGATAGGGGGGGGCAAGAGACCCAGTACTTC	CASSVDRGGQETQYF	TRBJ2-5	TRBV9	NA	NA
TGTGCCAGCAGCTTAGAGGGGGGGTTAGCCTACAATGAGCAGTTCTTC	CASSLEGGLAYNEQFF	TRBJ2-1	TRBV7-2	NA	NA
TGTGCCAGCAGGAGCGGACTAGCGGGATACAATGAGCAGTTCTTC	CASRSGLAGYNEQFF	TRBJ2-1	TRBV2	NA	TRBD2
TGTGCCAGCAGCGTTAATACTAGCCCTCAGCAGTTCTTC	CASSVNTSPQQFF	TRBJ2-1	TRBV9	NA	NA
TGTGCCAGCAGTGAATTAGCGGCCCCAGGCACCGGGGAGCTGTTTTTT	CASSELAAPGTGELFF	TRBJ2-2	TRBV6-1	NA	NA
TGTGCCAGCAGGGAGGGAAATTCACCCCTCCACTTT	CASREGNSPLHF	TRBJ1-6	TRBV25-1	NA	NA
TGTGCCAGCAGTTTAGTTTCGACTAGCGGGAGTATCACAGATACGCAGTATTTT	CASSLVSTSGSITDTQYF	TRBJ2-3	TRBV28	few	TRBD2
TGTGCCACCAGTGAACTGACAGGCCGCACAGATACGCAGTATTTT	CATSELTGRTDTQYF	TRBJ2-3	TRBV24-1	NA	NA
TGTGCCAGCGGGACAGGGGGTTATCAGCCCCAGCATTTT	CASGTGGYQPQHF	TRBJ1-5	TRBV28	NA	TRBD1
TGTGCCAGCAGCTTACAGTCCTCGGGAGGGCCGGCGCAGTTCTTC	CASSLQSSGGPAQFF	TRBJ2-1	TRBV7-3	NA	TRBD2
TGTGCCAGCAGCCCGGAAGCGGGAGCAGATACGCAGTATTTT	CASSPEAGADTQYF	TRBJ2-3	TRBV5-6	NA	TRBD2
TGTGCCAGCAGCAGAGACAGGAACTCCTACGAGCAGTACTTC	CASSRDRNSYEQYF	TRBJ2-7	TRBV6-5	NA	NA
TGTGCCAGTAAGTGGGCTAGCGGCGGAGGAGAGCAGTACTTC	CASKWASGGGEQYF	TRBJ2-7	TRBV19	NA	TRBD2
TGTGCCACCAGCAGAGATTCAGGGATGAACTACGAGCAGTACTTC	CATSRDSGMNYEQYF	TRBJ2-7	TRBV15	many	NA
TGTGCCAGCAGCTTACCAGGGGACCTCAAAAACATTCAGTACTTC	CASSLPGDLKNIQYF	TRBJ2-4	TRBV7-9	NA	NA
TGTGCCAGCAGTTACAGCCCAGGGGGGCGATTTTATTTT	CASSYSPGGRFYF	TRBJ2-3	TRBV6-5	NA	NA
TGTGCCACCAGTGCGCCATCGGGGGGAGGTTCCACCGGGGAGCTGTTTTTT	CATSAPSGGGSTGELFF	TRBJ2-2	TRBV24-1	few	TRBD2
TGTGCCTGGAGTCCAGGGGGGGATACGCAGTATTTT	CAWSPGGDTQYF	TRBJ2-3	TRBV30	NA	NA
TGTGCCAGCAGCTTAATAGGGGGTCGTCCCTATGGCTACACCTTC	CASSLIGGRPYGYTF	TRBJ1-2	TRBV7-3	NA	NA
TGTGCCAGCATCGGTCTGGCAGGACAGGGGGCCGGGAATGAAAAACTGTTTTTT	CASIGLAGQGAGNEKLFF	TRBJ1-4	TRBV13	NA	TRBD1
TGTGCCAGCAGCCAGGAACTAGCGGCTGACACAGATACGCAGTATTTT	CASSQELAADTDTQYF	TRBJ2-3	TRBV21-1	NA	NA